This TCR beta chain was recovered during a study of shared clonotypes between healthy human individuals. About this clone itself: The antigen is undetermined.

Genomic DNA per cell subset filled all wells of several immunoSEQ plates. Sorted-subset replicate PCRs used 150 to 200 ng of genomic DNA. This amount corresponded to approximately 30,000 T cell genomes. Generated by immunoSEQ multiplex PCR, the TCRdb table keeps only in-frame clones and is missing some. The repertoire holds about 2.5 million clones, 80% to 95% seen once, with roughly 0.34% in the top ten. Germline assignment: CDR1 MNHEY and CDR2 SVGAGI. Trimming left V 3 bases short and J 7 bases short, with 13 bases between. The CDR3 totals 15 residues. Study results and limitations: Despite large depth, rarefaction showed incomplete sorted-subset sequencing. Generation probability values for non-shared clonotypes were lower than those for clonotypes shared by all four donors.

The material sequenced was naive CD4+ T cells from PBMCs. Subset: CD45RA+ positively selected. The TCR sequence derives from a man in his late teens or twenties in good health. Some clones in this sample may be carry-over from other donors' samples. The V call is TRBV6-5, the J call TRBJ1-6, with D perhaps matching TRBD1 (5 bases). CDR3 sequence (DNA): TGTGCCAGCAGTTATGGACCATGGGGGAATTCACCCCTCCACTTT. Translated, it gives CASSYGPWGNSPLHF.